What follows describes a single TCR beta chain. No antigen is known for it. The data stem from a study of T cells in women clearing cervical HPV infection. Study-level information: Cases were women with histologically confirmed HPV16-related CIN3 or worse, including a couple of invasive cancers. Study-level findings and limits: CIN3+ cases had significantly higher TCR richness than controls; evenness did not differ.

Profiled with immunoSEQ multiplex PCR; TCRdb holds only in-frame clones, not every one. The sample holds 25,000 or so clones. The sequence was obtained from a woman between 18 and 70 years old with a cervical HPV16 infection that either progressed to CIN3+ or cleared (not recorded which). The sequenced sample was blood buffy coat.

The CDR3 DNA, read in part, is TGTGCCAGCTCACCACATCAGGGGGCTAATGAAAAA. Translation: CASSPHQGANEK. Given in full, the CDR3 is CASSPHQGANEKLFF. The V and J genes are TRBV18 and TRBJ1-4; 7 bases line up with TRBD1. The read terminates 3 residues before the CDR3 end, so the remaining end is supplied by the germline J gene. Germline assignment: CDR1 KGHSH and CDR2 LQKENI. Losses at the gene ends were 1 base for V and 3 bases for J; bases not matched to a gene: 2. The CDR3 runs to 15 residues.